The TCR beta chain described here comes from a study of blood T cell repertoires in COVID-19. Study overall: Collection of acute and convalescent COVID-19 samples took place in the United States, Italy and Spain. Nucleic acid was either cDNA or gDNA, and it came from T cells, B-cell-depleted T cells, or PBMCs.

The V gene's germline CDR1 is SEHNR and CDR2 FQNEAQ (reference sequence). Unmatched junction bases numbered 17, after V lost 5 bases and J lost 9 bases. The CDR3 extends over 18 amino acids. Authors' methods: How many nucleated cells were present was estimated from reference gene primer amplification. TCRdb's copy holds only in-frame clones and misses some; the assay was immunoSEQ multiplex PCR. Clonal size and the V and J genes are those of that table, whereas D and trimming came from the DNA. Altogether some 450,000 clones are present, about 87% being singletons, with the ten largest covering around 12%.

Sequencing input: peripheral blood. This TCR came from a woman aged 45-60 years with COVID-19, enrolled during active disease. The genes are TRBV7-9 and TRBJ1-5; 12 bases align to TRBD1. Written as DNA, the CDR3 is TGTGCCAGCAGCCCCGGTCCCGGGACAGGGGGCCTTTTTCCGCCCCAGCATTTT. The encoded protein is CASSPGPGTGGLFPPQHF.